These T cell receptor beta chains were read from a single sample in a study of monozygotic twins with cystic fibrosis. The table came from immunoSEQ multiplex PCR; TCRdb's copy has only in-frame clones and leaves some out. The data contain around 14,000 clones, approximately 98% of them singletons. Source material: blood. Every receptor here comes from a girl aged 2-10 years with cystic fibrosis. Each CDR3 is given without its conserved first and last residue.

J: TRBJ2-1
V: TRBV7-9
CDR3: ASSSNSPRGNEQF

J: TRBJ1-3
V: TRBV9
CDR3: ASSVLSSGNTIY

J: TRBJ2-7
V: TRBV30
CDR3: AWSVDGVAYEQY

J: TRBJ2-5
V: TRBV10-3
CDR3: AISGTSGSQTQY

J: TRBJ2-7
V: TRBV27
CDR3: ASSLSRLAHEQY

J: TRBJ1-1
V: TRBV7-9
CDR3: ASSPPTGDTEAF

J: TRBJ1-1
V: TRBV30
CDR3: ALTGPTEAF

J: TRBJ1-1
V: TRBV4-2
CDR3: ASSWEVNTEAF

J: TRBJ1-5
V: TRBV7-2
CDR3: ASSLRSGDQPQH

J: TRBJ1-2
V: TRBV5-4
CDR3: ASSRQGVRGYT

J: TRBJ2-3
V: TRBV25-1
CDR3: ASSGVGPDTQY

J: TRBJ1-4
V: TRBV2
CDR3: ASSEVLEKLF

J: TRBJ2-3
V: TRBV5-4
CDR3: ASSQGQRHTDTQY

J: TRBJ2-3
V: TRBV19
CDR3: ASSPGPIPDTQY

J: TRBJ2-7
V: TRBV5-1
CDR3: ASSLGRDSSEQY

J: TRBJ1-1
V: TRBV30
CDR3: AWSVRYGRDMNTEAF

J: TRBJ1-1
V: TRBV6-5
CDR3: ASGLDRLLNTEAF

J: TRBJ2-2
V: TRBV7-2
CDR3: ASSFYTGELF

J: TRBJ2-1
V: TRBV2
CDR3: ASSATIGPYNEQF

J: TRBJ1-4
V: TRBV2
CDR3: ASSGPGANEKLF

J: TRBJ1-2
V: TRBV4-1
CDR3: ASSQDRGVDGYT

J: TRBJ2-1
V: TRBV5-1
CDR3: ASSPGPNDNEQF

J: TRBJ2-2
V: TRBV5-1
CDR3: ASSFRLYTGELF

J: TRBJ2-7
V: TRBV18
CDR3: ASSPSITDEQY

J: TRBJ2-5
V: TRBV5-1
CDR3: ASSLGVAETQY

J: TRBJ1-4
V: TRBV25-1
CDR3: ASSEVVGPTNEKLF

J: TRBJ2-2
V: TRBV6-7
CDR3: ASSYSKGLENTGELF

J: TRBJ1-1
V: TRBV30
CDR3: AWSVEGDYITEAF

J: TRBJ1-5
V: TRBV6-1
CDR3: ASSEGLLPQPQH

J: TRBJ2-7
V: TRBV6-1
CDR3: ASSEASYASLY

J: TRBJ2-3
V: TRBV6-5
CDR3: ASTKGAFTDTQY

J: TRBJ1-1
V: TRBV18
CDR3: ASSHPETGITEAF

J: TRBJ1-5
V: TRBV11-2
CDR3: ASSLALGTAPQH

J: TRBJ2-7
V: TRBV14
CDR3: ASSQGQGATYEQY

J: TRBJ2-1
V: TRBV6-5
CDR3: ASSYSVSQGGRF

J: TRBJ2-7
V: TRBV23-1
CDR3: ASKPIVRGQGPYEQY

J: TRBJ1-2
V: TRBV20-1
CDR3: SARYLGGYT

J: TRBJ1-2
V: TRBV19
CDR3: ASNPLRGRNPNYGYT

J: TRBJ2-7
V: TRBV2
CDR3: ASSALKRGTNYEQY

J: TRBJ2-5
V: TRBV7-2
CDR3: ASSLVAETQY

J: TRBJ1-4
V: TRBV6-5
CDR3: ASSGRSNEKLF

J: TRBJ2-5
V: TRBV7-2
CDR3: ASSLRLAGGETQY

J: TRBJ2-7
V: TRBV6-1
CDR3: ASSKTYIYEQY

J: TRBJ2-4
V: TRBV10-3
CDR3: ATAPGAEDIQY

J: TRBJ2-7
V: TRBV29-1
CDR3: SAKQGVREQY

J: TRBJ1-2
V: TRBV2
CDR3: ASSDQRGPTYGYT

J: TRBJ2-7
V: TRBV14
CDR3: ASSQDRLTSSYEQY

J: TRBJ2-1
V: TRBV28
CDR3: ASSLIRDSNNEQF